In this sample, the clone carrying this TCR beta chain turned up once. Antigen specificity is unknown. It was with random hexamers that 0.5 to 1 ug RNA was reverse transcribed. immunoSEQ multiplex PCR amplified TCR beta CDR3 across 54 Vbeta, 13 Jbeta. One entry per CDR3 protein, called by TCRdb with MiXCR from the immunoSEQ multiplex PCR reads. The sample shows hundreds of thousands of distinct CDR3 sequences, approximately 92% of them seen only once. TCR beta sequencing covered blood CD8+ and CD4+ T cells. TEMRA cells were FACS-enriched, and CD8+ and CD4+ T cells were isolated negatively. This CDR3 has 16 amino acids. Germline assignment: CDR1 MGHRA and CDR2 YSYEKL. V was pared by 3 bases and J by 2 bases, with 15 bases between. The sample originates from a study of CD8 T cells in Susac syndrome. Study observations and caveats: As the study acknowledged, the number of individuals who were part of its TCR sequencing and HLA analysis was relatively small.

The V call is TRBV4-1, the J call TRBJ2-3, with D uncertain. Material for sequencing was CD4+ T cells from PBMCs. The clonotype comes from a human donor with multiple sclerosis. CDR3 coding DNA: TGCGCCAGCAGCCACTTGATAAGGAGTCCCACAGATACGCAGTATTTT. Protein: CASSHLIRSPTDTQYF.